Below, 17 T cell receptor beta chains from the same sample are listed, as sequenced in a study of OX40 agonist ivuxolimab in advanced cancers. This table comes from immunoSEQ multiplex PCR, and its TCRdb copy is limited to in-frame clones, with some not included. Among about 40,000 clones listed, approximately 83% were seen once. The sequenced sample was CD4+ or CD8+ T cells sorted from blood, obtained in a trial of the OX40 agonist ivuxolimab. These receptors all stem from an adult with an advanced solid tumor such as melanoma, head and neck, liver or kidney cancer.

J is TRBJ1-1 and V is TRBV27; D not certain. CDR3 length: 13 amino acids. V was shortened by 6 bases and J by 0 bases, with 8 bases between the two germline ends. Germline CDR1 reads MNHEY; CDR2 reads SMNVEV (reference sequence). The CDR3 sequence: CASSPDMNTEAFF. CDR3 in DNA: TGTGCCAGCAGCCCTGACATGAACACTGAAGCTTTCTTT.

The chain carries TRBV7-6 and TRBJ2-1; TRBD2 agrees at 11 bases. This CDR3 comprises 17 residues. Germline values: CDR1 SGHVS, CDR2 FNYEAQ. V lost 5 bases, J lost 2 bases, and 8 bases stayed unmatched. In DNA form, the CDR3 reads TGTGCCAGCAGCACCCGACTAGCGGGGTACGCCTACAATGAGCAGTTCTTC. Translated, it gives CASSTRLAGYAYNEQFF.

The chain uses TRBV27 and TRBJ2-3; the match to TRBD2 covers 14 bases. Losses at the gene ends were 5 bases for V and 6 bases for J; bases not matched to a gene: 13. The CDR3 is made up of 18 amino acids. Germline V gives CDR1 MNHEY, CDR2 SMNVEV (reference sequence). CDR3 residues: CASSVLGLAGVLGDTQYF. For the CDR3, the DNA is TGTGCCAGCAGTGTCCTGGGACTAGCGGGGGTTCTGGGGGATACGCAGTATTTT.

V and J are TRBV9 and TRBJ1-1; tentatively, D is TRBD1 (5 bases). The germline V gene has CDR1 SGDLS and CDR2 YYNGEE. CDR3 length: 14 amino acids. V was cut by 1 base and J by 4 bases, with 11 bases left in between. CDR3 amino acids: CASSVTGTGTEAFF. CDR3 DNA: TGTGCCAGCAGCGTAACAGGCACCGGCACTGAAGCTTTCTTT.

V usage is TRBV27 and J usage is TRBJ2-5; 9 bases are a match to TRBD2. Germline CDR1 and CDR2: MNHEY and SMNVEV (reference sequence). CDR3 length: 15 residues. Trimming removed 3 bases from V and 3 bases from J; junction bases left unmatched: 5. CDR3 coding DNA: TGTGCCAGCAGTTTTTGGGCTAGCGGGGAAGAGACCCAGTACTTC. It codes for CASSFWASGEETQYF.

CDR3 sequence (DNA): TGTGCCACCAGCGAATATGGCAGCACCGGGGAGCTGTTTTTT. It codes for CATSEYGSTGELFF. This chain uses TRBV15 with TRBJ2-2; D is undetermined. The CDR3 length is 14 residues. The germline gives CDR1 LNHNV, CDR2 YYDKDF (reference sequence). Trimming pared 5 bases from V and 4 bases from J, leaving 11 bases between.

The J gene is TRBJ2-5, the V gene TRBV29-1; the D gene is possibly TRBD2 (6 bases). Germline V gives CDR1 SQVTM, CDR2 ANQGSEA. Between the trimmed V and J ends, which lost 0 bases and 1 base, there was a span of 18 bases. CDR3 length: 17 amino acids. CDR3 nucleotide sequence: TGCAGCGTTGAAGATGGGAGGACAACTGGTTTCCAAGAGACCCAGTACTTC. It specifies CSVEDGRTTGFQETQYF. The whole variable domain, remainder taken from reference TRBV29-1 and TRBJ2-5, is SAVISQKPSRDICQRGTSLTIQCQVDSQVTMMFWYRQQPGQSLTLIATANQGSEATYESGFVIDKFPISRPNLTFSTLTVSNMSPEDSSIYLCSVEDGRTTGFQETQYFGPGTRLLVL.

V gene TRBV27 combines with J gene TRBJ1-5; 8 bases agree with TRBD1. In germline, CDR1 is MNHEY, CDR2 SMNVEV (reference sequence). The J segment lost 1 base and the V segment lost 5 bases, leaving 7 bases of the junction unmatched. The CDR3 sequence is 16 residues long. The CDR3 DNA is TGTGCCAGCAGTCCGAACGACAGGGGCAGCAATCAGCCCCAGCATTTT. Translation: CASSPNDRGSNQPQHF.

The gene calls are TRBV4-2 and TRBJ2-2; 8 bases agree with TRBD2. This CDR3 spans 19 amino acids. The J segment lost 1 base and the V segment lost 1 base, leaving 11 bases of the junction unmatched. Germline CDR1 and CDR2: LGHNA and YNFKEQ. CDR3 sequence (DNA): TGTGCCAGCAGCCAAGTACACCACGGGAGCGGGAGGAACACCGGGGAGCTGTTTTTT. Its translation: CASSQVHHGSGRNTGELFF.

The rearrangement joins TRBV2 to TRBJ1-2, with D maybe TRBD1 (5 bases). Between the trimmed V and J ends, which lost 6 bases and 0 bases, there was a span of 14 bases. Per the germline V gene, CDR1 is SNHLY and CDR2 is FYNNEI. There are 15 residues in the CDR3. CDR3 region: CASRQLDTANYGYTF. For the CDR3, the DNA is TGTGCCAGCAGACAATTGGACACAGCTAACTATGGCTACACCTTC.

The V call is TRBV6-1, the J call TRBJ1-2; 10 bases are a match to TRBD1. Germline V CDR1 and CDR2: MNHNS, SASEGT. This CDR3 spans 15 amino acids. Trimming took 1 base from V and 4 from J; bases not matched to a gene: 3. DNA for the CDR3: TGTGCCAGCAGTGAAGGTGGGACAGGGGTCTATGGCTACACCTTC. This sequence encodes CASSEGGTGVYGYTF.

V usage is TRBV5-7 and J usage is TRBJ2-5; D may be TRBD1 (6 bases). TRBV5-7 carries the ORF label, with uncertain function. The CDR3 consists of 18 residues. V was cut by 5 bases and J by 2 bases, with 25 bases left in between. CDR3 nucleotide sequence: TGTGCCAGCAGTCATCATCTTAAACAGGGACGGCTTCAAGAGACCCAGTACTTC. Its protein product is CASSHHLKQGRLQETQYF.

J is TRBJ1-5 and V is TRBV6-4; D possibly corresponds to TRBD1 (6 bases). This CDR3 region has 13 residues. The germline V and J ends were trimmed by 2 bases and 10 bases, with 12 bases remaining between them. CDR1 and CDR2 from the germline V gene are MRHNA and SNTAGT. The CDR3 DNA reads TGTGCCAGCAGTGACATTCCACAGGGACCCCAGCATTTT. Translating it yields CASSDIPQGPQHF.

The chain is built from TRBV19 and TRBJ2-7; D is perhaps TRBD1 (6 bases). This CDR3 is built from 14 residues. In germline, CDR1 is LNHDA, CDR2 SQIVND (reference sequence). V lost 2 bases and J 2 bases, leaving 10 bases between the germline ends. Written as DNA, the CDR3 is TGTGCCAGTAGTATAAGGGACATACCCTACGAGCAGTACTTC. As protein: CASSIRDIPYEQYF.

The chain joins TRBV19 to TRBJ2-6, with a possible D match to TRBD1 (6 bases). Germline values: CDR1 LNHDA, CDR2 SQIVND (reference sequence). The CDR3 has 18 residues. Trimming took off 3 bases at V and 0 bases at J, with 15 bases between the two ends. The CDR3 DNA reads TGTGCCAGTAGTATCGGGACATACCTCTCCTCTGGGGCCAACGTCCTGACTTTC. The encoded protein is CASSIGTYLSSGANVLTF.

The CDR3 is CASSQWGGHEQYV. DNA of the CDR3: TGCGCCAGCAGCCAATGGGGGGGACACGAGCAGTACGTC. V gene TRBV4-1 combines with J gene TRBJ2-7; 7 nucleotides agree with TRBD2. V was clipped by 2 bases and J by 5 bases; unmatched bases: 3. Germline V gives CDR1 MGHRA, CDR2 YSYEKL. This CDR3 is 13 amino acids long.

The V and J genes are TRBV11-2 and TRBJ2-3; 8 nucleotides match TRBD1. Germline V gene sequence: CDR1 SGHAT, CDR2 FQNNGV. V lost 0 bases to trimming and J lost 4 bases; unmatched junction nucleotides: 9. The CDR3 runs 17 residues. The CDR3: CASSLDRAGGSADTQYF. In DNA form, the CDR3 reads TGTGCCAGCAGCTTAGATCGGGCAGGGGGCTCCGCAGATACGCAGTATTTT.